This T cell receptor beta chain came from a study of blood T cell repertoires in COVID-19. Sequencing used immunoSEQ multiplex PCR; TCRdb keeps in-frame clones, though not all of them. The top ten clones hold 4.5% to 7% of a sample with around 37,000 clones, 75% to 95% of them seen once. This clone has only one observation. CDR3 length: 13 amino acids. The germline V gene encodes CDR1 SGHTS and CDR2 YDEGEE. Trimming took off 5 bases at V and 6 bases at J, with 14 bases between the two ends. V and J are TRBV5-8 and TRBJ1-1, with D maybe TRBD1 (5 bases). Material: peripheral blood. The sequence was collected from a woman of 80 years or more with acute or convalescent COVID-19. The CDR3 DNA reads TGTGCCAGCAGATCGTCAGGGTTTTCTGAAGCTTTCTTT. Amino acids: CASRSSGFSEAFF.